This TCR beta chain was retrieved from a study of blood T cell repertoires in COVID-19. At the level of the study: The samples span acute and convalescent COVID-19 from the United States, Italy and Spain. PBMCs, B-cell-depleted T cells, or T cells were the source of the cDNA or gDNA that made up the material.

Per the original data handling: Reference gene primer amplification in the assay estimated nucleated cell counts. TCRdb keeps only in-frame clones here, not all; method: immunoSEQ multiplex PCR. From that table come the V and J calls and clone size; the DNA was used to work out D and trimming. The profile shows about 170,000 clones, roughly four fifths of them singletons. The TCR was taken from a man aged 35 to 55 who had recovered from COVID-19. The sample was peripheral blood.

This CDR3 is CASSITGVHQETQYF. CDR3 DNA sequence: TGTGCCAGTAGTATAACGGGAGTTCACCAAGAGACCCAGTACTTC. J is TRBJ2-5 and V is TRBV19, with D possibly TRBD2 on 6 matching bases. With 2 bases removed from V and 0 bases from J, the gap between germline ends came to 10 bases. The CDR3 is 15 amino acids. Germline CDR1 LNHDA, CDR2 SQIVND (reference sequence).